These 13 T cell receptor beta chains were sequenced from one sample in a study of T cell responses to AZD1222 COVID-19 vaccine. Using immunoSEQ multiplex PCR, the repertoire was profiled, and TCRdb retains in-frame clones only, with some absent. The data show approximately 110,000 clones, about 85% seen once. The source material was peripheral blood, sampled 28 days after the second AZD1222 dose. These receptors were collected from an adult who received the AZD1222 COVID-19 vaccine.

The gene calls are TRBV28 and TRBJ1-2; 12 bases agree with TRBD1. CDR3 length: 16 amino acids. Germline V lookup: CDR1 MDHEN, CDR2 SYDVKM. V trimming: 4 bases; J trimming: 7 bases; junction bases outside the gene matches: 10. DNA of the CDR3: TGTGCCAGCAGTTCCGTAGGGACAGGGGGCGGTGGTGGCTACACCTTC. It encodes CASSSVGTGGGGGYTF.

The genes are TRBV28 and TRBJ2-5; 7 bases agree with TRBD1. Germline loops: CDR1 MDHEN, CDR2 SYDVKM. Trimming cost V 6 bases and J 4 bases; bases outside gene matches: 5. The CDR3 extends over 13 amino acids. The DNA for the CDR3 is TGTGCCAGCAGACGACAGGGCAGAGAGACCCAGTACTTC. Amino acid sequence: CASRRQGRETQYF.

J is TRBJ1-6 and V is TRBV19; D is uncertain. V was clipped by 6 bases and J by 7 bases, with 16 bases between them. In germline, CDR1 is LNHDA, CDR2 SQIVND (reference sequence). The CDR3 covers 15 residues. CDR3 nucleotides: TGTGCCAGTAGCTCCGGACCGGGGTTAAATTCACCCCTCCACTTT. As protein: CASSSGPGLNSPLHF.

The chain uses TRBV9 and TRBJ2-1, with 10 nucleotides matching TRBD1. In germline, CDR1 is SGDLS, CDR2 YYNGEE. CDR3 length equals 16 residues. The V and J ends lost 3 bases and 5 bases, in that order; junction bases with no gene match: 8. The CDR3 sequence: CASSGQTGQGHNEQFF. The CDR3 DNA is TGTGCCAGCAGCGGGCAGACGGGACAGGGGCACAATGAGCAGTTCTTC.

CDR3 coding DNA: TGTGCCAGCAGCCCGACAGGGGTTTGGTCCGGGGAGCTGTTTTTT. Translating gives CASSPTGVWSGELFF. The rearrangement joins TRBV7-7 to TRBJ2-2; 8 bases align to TRBD1. V lost 5 bases, J lost 6 bases, and 8 bases stayed unmatched. Germline loops: CDR1 SSHAT, CDR2 FNYEAQ (reference sequence). The CDR3 runs to 15 residues.

In DNA form, the CDR3 reads TGTGCCAGCAGTTACGTTATGGGACGAAGACTAGTTTGGACAGATACGCAGTATTTT. Amino acids: CASSYVMGRRLVWTDTQYF. This chain links TRBV6-2 or TRBV6-3 with TRBJ2-3, with D possibly TRBD2 on 6 matching bases. Deletions cut 2 bases from V and 3 bases from J, with 24 bases between. This CDR3 has 19 residues. CDR1 MNHEY and CDR2 SVGEGT come from the germline V gene.

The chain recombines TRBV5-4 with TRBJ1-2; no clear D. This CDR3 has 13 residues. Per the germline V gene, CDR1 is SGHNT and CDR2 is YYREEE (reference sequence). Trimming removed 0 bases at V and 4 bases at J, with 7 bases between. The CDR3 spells CASSLGQSYGYTF. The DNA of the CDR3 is TGTGCCAGCAGCTTGGGCCAGAGCTATGGCTACACCTTC.

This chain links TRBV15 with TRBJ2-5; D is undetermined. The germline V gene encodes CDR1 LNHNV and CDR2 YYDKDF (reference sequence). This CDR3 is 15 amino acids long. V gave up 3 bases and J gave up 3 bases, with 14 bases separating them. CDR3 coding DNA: TGTGCCACCAGCAGGGACGGCCTCCGGGAAGAGACCCAGTACTTC. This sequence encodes CATSRDGLREETQYF.

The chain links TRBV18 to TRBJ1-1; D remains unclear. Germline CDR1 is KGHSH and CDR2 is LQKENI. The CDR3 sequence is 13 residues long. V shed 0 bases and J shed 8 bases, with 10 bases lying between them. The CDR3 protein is CASSPPSAREAFF. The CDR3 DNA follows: TGTGCCAGCTCACCACCGTCAGCGAGGGAAGCTTTCTTT.

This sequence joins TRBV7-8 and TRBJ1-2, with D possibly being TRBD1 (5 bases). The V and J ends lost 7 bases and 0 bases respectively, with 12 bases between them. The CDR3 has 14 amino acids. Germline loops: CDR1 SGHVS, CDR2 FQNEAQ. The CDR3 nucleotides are TGTGCCAGCACCCGTTCAGGGTCTAACTATGGCTACACCTTC. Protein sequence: CASTRSGSNYGYTF.

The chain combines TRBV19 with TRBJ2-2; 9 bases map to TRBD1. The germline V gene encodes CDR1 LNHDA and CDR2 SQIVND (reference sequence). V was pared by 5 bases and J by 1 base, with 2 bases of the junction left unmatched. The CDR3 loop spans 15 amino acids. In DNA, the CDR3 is TGTGCCAGTAGTTGGACAGGGGAGAACACCGGGGAGCTGTTTTTT. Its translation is CASSWTGENTGELFF. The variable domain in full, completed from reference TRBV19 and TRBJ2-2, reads DGGITQSPKYLFRKEGQNVTLSCEQNLNHDAMYWYRQDPGQGLRLIYYSQIVNDFQKGDIAEGYSVSREKKESFPLTVTSAQKNPTAFYLCASSWTGENTGELFFGEGSRLTVL.

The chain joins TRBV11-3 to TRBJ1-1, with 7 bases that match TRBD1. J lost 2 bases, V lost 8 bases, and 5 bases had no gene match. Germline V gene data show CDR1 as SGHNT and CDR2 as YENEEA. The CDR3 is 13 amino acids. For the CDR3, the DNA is TGTGCCAGCTCTCGACAGGGTAACACTGAAGCTTTCTTT. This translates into CASSRQGNTEAFF.

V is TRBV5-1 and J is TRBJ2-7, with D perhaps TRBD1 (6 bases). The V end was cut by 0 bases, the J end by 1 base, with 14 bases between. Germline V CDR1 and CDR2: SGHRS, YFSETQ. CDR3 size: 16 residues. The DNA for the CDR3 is TGCGCCAGCAGCTTGGTAGGGGGTAGTAAGTCCTACGAGCAGTACTTC. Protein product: CASSLVGGSKSYEQYF.